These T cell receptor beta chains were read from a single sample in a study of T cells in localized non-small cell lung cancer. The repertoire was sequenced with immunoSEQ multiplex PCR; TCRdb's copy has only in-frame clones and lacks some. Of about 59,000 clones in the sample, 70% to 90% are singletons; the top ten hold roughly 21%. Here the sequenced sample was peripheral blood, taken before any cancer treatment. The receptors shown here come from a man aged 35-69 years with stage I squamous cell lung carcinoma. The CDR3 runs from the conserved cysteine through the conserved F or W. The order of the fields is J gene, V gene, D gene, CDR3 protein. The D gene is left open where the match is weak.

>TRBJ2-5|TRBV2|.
CASSVIRRAQETQYF
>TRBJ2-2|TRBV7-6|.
CASSPTILAGYGELFF
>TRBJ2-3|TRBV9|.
CASSVVSRADTQYF
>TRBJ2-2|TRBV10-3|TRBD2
CATGLAANTGELFF
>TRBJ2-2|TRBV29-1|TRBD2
CSGTSATNTGELFF
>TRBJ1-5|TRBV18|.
CASSPLLSSGDQPQHF
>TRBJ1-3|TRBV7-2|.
CASSFSEGPGNTIYF
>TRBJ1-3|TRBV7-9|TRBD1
CASSSRDRGLDTIYF
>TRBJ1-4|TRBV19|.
CASTRTGPFEKLFF
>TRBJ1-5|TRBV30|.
CAWSRQGSQPQHF
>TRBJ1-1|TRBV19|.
CASSIVAGITEAFF
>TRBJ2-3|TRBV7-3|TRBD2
CASSPAGGTDTQYF
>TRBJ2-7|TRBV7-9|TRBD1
CASSLEGDRGYEQYF
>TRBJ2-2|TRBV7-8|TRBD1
CASSPGTGTLTGELFF
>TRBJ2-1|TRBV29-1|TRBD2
CSVEGAGGPFNEQFF
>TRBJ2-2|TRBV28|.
CASSLEVGGLFF
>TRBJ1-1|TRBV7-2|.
CASSLGGGRKAFF
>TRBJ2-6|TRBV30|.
CAWRTLSSGANVLTF
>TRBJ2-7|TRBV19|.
CASSVGLYLDNYEQYF
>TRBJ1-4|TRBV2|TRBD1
CASSEVTGGREKLFF
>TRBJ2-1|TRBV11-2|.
CASSRSRAGDNEQFF
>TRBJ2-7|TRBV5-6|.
CASSLQAIHYEQYF
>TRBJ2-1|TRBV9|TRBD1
CASSERTGVDEQFF
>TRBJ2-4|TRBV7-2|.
CASSLMGAQGWNIQYF
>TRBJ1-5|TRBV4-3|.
CASSQDRGTPQHF
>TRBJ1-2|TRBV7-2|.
CASSLDPSGGYTF